This T cell receptor (beta chain) was retrieved from a study of metastatic and nonmetastatic thyroid tumors. Across the study: From malignant and benign thyroid patients, repertoires in blood and in tumor or nodule tissue were compared. The study's findings and limits: For both blood and tumor, malignant thyroid tumors reportedly showed significantly higher TCR beta diversity than benign nodules did.

Until they underwent thyroid surgery, no patient had received any treatment. In the authors' methods: Clinicopathological groups differed in CDR3, with these differences serving to build a distant-metastasis classifier for papillary thyroid cancer. TCRdb reassembled clones from the PCR reads with MiXCR. V and J calls and clone size were set by TCRdb, not the authors. The top ten clones hold approximately 14% of a sample with roughly 44,000 clones, 24% of them seen once. This clone has at least ten counts. The antigen is undetermined. Material: tumor tissue. The sequence came from a female donor with papillary thyroid cancer or a benign thyroid nodule (not recorded which). Some clones in this sample may be carry-over from other donors' samples.

The CDR3 coding sequence is TGTGCCAGCAGTTTATCGGGGGAGGTCTATGGCTACACCTTC. Translating it yields CASSLSGEVYGYTF. V is TRBV28 and J is TRBJ1-2; a possible D gene is TRBD1 (5 bases). CDR1 and CDR2 from the germline V gene are MDHEN and SYDVKM. Trimming removed 1 base at V and 4 bases at J, with 10 bases between. This CDR3 spans 14 amino acids.